The entry that follows covers one TCR beta chain sequence. No cognate antigen has been identified for it. Within one base of it there is no much larger clone, and no base qualities were kept. These data come from a study of identifying expanded T cells in peripheral blood (dated by TCRdb to between 2018 and 2021). Broadly, across the study: Four technical replicates, made by sequencing separate aliquots from the same pool of genomic DNA, were compared pairwise. The paper as a whole reports these results and caveats: Across all healthy-donor time intervals, the beta-binomial model significantly cut both the number of clones called differentially abundant and the false-positive rate. The authors expected that over much longer intervals, such as months to years, biological variance in healthy repertoires might increase even further. Between technical replicates the binomial model flagged approximately 1.2 differentially abundant clones, whereas over about two weeks the binomial model flagged about 15 and over about four weeks around 20. For all healthy donors, the variance in clone template counts between roughly 2-week samples rose significantly as total template count increased.

The cysteine opens and the phenylalanine closes a CDR3 of 15 amino acids. Only the CDR3 DNA stays, 45 bases, in frame from base 1. TCRbeta CDR3 regions were profiled by bias-controlled multiplex PCR amplification of genomic DNA with the immunoSEQ Assay. Concerning the study's data processing: To quantify the absolute abundance of each unique TCRbeta CDR3 region, the sequences were collapsed and filtered. Differential abundance was assessed using a binomial (Fisher-equivalent) model and a beta-binomial model in which time-dependent variance fitted from healthy donors was added. Clones with fewer than 5 combined templates were excluded, and clones with Benjamini-Hochberg FDR below 0.01 were called differentially abundant. In the beta-binomial model, variance was expressed as a function of the total template count across the two samples, in the form v = (b*log(k)+a)^2. The table was pulled from immuneACCESS by TCRdb, which kept in-frame rearrangements only. Such tables lose some clones; where checked, under half of the loss comes from unresolved V genes, and the rest has no known cause. The DNA gave D and trimming, while V, J and clone size come from that table. The sample table contains under 100,000 clones; only one count was recorded for approximately 81% of them. The top ten hold around 4% of the sample.

During the collection period, no infections or other immune events were recorded for the healthy donors. Time-dependent variance in a beta-binomial model of T-cell clone differential abundance was calibrated using healthy-donor blood repertoires as a training cohort. The training cohort included some ten healthy donors, of whom 3 were female and 7 were male. On average the donors were approximately 42 years old, and their ages spanned 29 to 64 years. Whole blood from each healthy donor was obtained from a commercial supplier and was collected at three time points two to three weeks apart. For immunosequencing, genomic DNA was extracted from unsorted whole blood.

The chain is made from TRBV21-1 and TRBJ1-2; the DNA was not compared with TRBD1, the D call given in the table. TRBV21-1 is a pseudogene. The sequence derives from a person between 18 and 75 years old in good health. Sequences were obtained from blood. The DNA sequence is given as TGTGCCAGCAGCAACGGGACAGGCGAAGGGTATGGCTACACCTTC. Its protein product is CASSNGTGEGYGYTF.